This is a list of T cell receptor beta chains from one sample in a study of T cells in localized non-small cell lung cancer. Assay: immunoSEQ multiplex PCR; the TCRdb copy retains only in-frame clones and omits some. The sample comprises 2,000 or so clones, 20% to 30% of which are singletons, and roughly 14% rests with the top ten. Source: normal lung tissue next to the tumor, taken before any cancer treatment. Receptors were obtained from a woman aged 35-75 years with stage II squamous cell lung carcinoma. Each CDR3 is given with its conserved first and last residue. The order of the fields is J gene, V gene, clone size, D gene, CDR3 DNA, CDR3 protein. D genes are given only for firm matches. Clone size is shown for a subset of rows, as once, few, many or a class of expanded clone.

j_gene: TRBJ2-3; v_gene: TRBV6-8; abundance: NA; d_gene: NA; CDR3nt: TGTGCCAGCAGTCGTACTCTCGGAGTCACAGATACGCAGTATTTT; CDR3aa: CASSRTLGVTDTQYF
j_gene: TRBJ1-3; v_gene: TRBV18; abundance: NA; d_gene: NA; CDR3nt: TGTGCCAGCTGCCGGTCTCGAGGCTCTGGAAACACCATATATTTT; CDR3aa: CASCRSRGSGNTIYF
j_gene: TRBJ2-7; v_gene: TRBV7-1; abundance: few; d_gene: NA; CDR3nt: TGTGCCAGCAGCCCTAGTGGGCGCTACGAGCAGTACTTC; CDR3aa: CASSPSGRYEQYF
j_gene: TRBJ1-4; v_gene: TRBV9; abundance: NA; d_gene: NA; CDR3nt: TGTGCCAGCAGCGTAGCTACAGGTGCGAATGAAAAACTGTTTTTT; CDR3aa: CASSVATGANEKLFF
j_gene: TRBJ1-1; v_gene: TRBV5-1; abundance: NA; d_gene: NA; CDR3nt: TGCGCCAGCAGCTTGGATGGCTCGGGGGACACTGAAGCTTTCTTT; CDR3aa: CASSLDGSGDTEAFF
j_gene: TRBJ1-1; v_gene: TRBV9; abundance: NA; d_gene: NA; CDR3nt: TGTGCCAGCAGTGAAGCGCGGGGGAAAGGTGTGGGGAACACTGAAGCTTTCTTT; CDR3aa: CASSEARGKGVGNTEAFF
j_gene: TRBJ2-1; v_gene: TRBV11-3; abundance: few; d_gene: NA; CDR3nt: TGTGCCAGCAGCTTGGTAAACCAGTCGAGCTCCTACAATGAGCAGTTCTTC; CDR3aa: CASSLVNQSSSYNEQFF
j_gene: TRBJ2-3; v_gene: TRBV29-1; abundance: NA; d_gene: TRBD2; CDR3nt: TGCAGCGGTAGCGGGGTTAGCACAGATACGCAGTATTTT; CDR3aa: CSGSGVSTDTQYF
j_gene: TRBJ2-1; v_gene: TRBV19; abundance: few; d_gene: TRBD2; CDR3nt: TGTGCCAGTAGTCCCCGAGGAGGGACTAGCGAGAGAGAGCATGAGCAGTTCTTC; CDR3aa: CASSPRGGTSEREHEQFF
j_gene: TRBJ1-2; v_gene: TRBV12-1; abundance: once; d_gene: NA; CDR3nt: TGTGCCAGCAGCTTTGGTGGGCAGACGAACTATGGCTACACCTTC; CDR3aa: CASSFGGQTNYGYTF
j_gene: TRBJ1-2; v_gene: TRBV14; abundance: NA; d_gene: TRBD1; CDR3nt: TGTGCCAGCAGCCGAGACAGGGGTTTAGGCTATGGCTACACCTTC; CDR3aa: CASSRDRGLGYGYTF
j_gene: TRBJ1-5; v_gene: TRBV6-8; abundance: medium-sized; d_gene: TRBD1; CDR3nt: TGTGCCAGCAGGTCCGGGACAGGTAATCAGCCCCAGCATTTT; CDR3aa: CASRSGTGNQPQHF
j_gene: TRBJ2-5; v_gene: TRBV29-1; abundance: once; d_gene: NA; CDR3nt: TGCAGCGCGGGTCTTGAGTACCAAGAGACCCAGTACTTC; CDR3aa: CSAGLEYQETQYF
j_gene: TRBJ2-3; v_gene: TRBV19; abundance: NA; d_gene: TRBD2; CDR3nt: TGTGCCAGTAGTAGAAAACTAGCGGGAGGGGCAGATACGCAGTATTTT; CDR3aa: CASSRKLAGGADTQYF
j_gene: TRBJ2-7; v_gene: TRBV28; abundance: NA; d_gene: NA; CDR3nt: TGTGCCAGCAGTTTCTCGACAGTGCCCTACGAGCAGTACTTC; CDR3aa: CASSFSTVPYEQYF
j_gene: TRBJ2-2; v_gene: TRBV11-3; abundance: NA; d_gene: NA; CDR3nt: TGTGCCAGCAGCTTACAGTCAGGGGCGAAAGCCGGGGAGCTGTTTTTT; CDR3aa: CASSLQSGAKAGELFF
j_gene: TRBJ1-2; v_gene: TRBV6-8; abundance: few; d_gene: NA; CDR3nt: TGTGCCAGCAGCCGGGCAGGGAACTATGGCTACACCTTC; CDR3aa: CASSRAGNYGYTF
j_gene: TRBJ1-1; v_gene: TRBV4-1; abundance: few; d_gene: TRBD1; CDR3nt: TGCGCCAGCAGCCAAGTGGTACAGGGGAGGTTGAACACTGAAGCTTTCTTT; CDR3aa: CASSQVVQGRLNTEAFF
j_gene: TRBJ1-2; v_gene: TRBV6-1; abundance: NA; d_gene: NA; CDR3nt: TGTGCCAGCAGTGAAGCCCCAGCGGCCAACTATGGCTACACCTTC; CDR3aa: CASSEAPAANYGYTF
j_gene: TRBJ2-7; v_gene: TRBV11-3; abundance: few; d_gene: TRBD2; CDR3nt: TGTGCCAGCAGCGACCCGGGACTAGCGATCTCCTACGAGCAGTACTTC; CDR3aa: CASSDPGLAISYEQYF
j_gene: TRBJ1-2; v_gene: TRBV25-1; abundance: NA; d_gene: NA; CDR3nt: TGTGCCAGCAGTGAAAGGAGGGGGTATGGCTACACCTTC; CDR3aa: CASSERRGYGYTF
j_gene: TRBJ1-1; v_gene: TRBV5-1; abundance: NA; d_gene: NA; CDR3nt: TGCGCCAGCAGCCTGTCGACAGCTGGGGGCACTGAAGCTTTCTTT; CDR3aa: CASSLSTAGGTEAFF
j_gene: TRBJ1-2; v_gene: TRBV6-8; abundance: few; d_gene: TRBD1; CDR3nt: TGTGCCAGCAGCCCCGGGACAGCTAACTATGGCTACACCTTC; CDR3aa: CASSPGTANYGYTF
j_gene: TRBJ2-1; v_gene: TRBV6-8; abundance: few; d_gene: TRBD2; CDR3nt: TGTGCCAGCAGTGGGATTAGCGGGAGTGGAGGGAATGAGCAGTTCTTC; CDR3aa: CASSGISGSGGNEQFF
j_gene: TRBJ2-7; v_gene: TRBV6-8; abundance: NA; d_gene: NA; CDR3nt: TGTGCCAGCAGTTACTCCCCCGATACTAGCTCCTACGAGCAGTACTTC; CDR3aa: CASSYSPDTSSYEQYF
j_gene: TRBJ1-5; v_gene: TRBV10-3; abundance: medium-sized; d_gene: NA; CDR3nt: TGTGCCATCAGTGAGTCGATCACAGGGAACAATCAGCCCCAGCATTTT; CDR3aa: CAISESITGNNQPQHF
j_gene: TRBJ2-2; v_gene: TRBV30; abundance: few; d_gene: TRBD1; CDR3nt: TGTGCCTGGGGCGAAGGGACAGGGGTGGCCGGGGAGCTGTTTTTT; CDR3aa: CAWGEGTGVAGELFF
j_gene: TRBJ2-7; v_gene: TRBV11-3; abundance: medium-sized; d_gene: TRBD2; CDR3nt: TGTGCCAGCAGCTCCGGGACTAGCGGGGGGGCCTACGAGCAGTACTTC; CDR3aa: CASSSGTSGGAYEQYF
j_gene: TRBJ2-1; v_gene: TRBV9; abundance: medium-sized; d_gene: NA; CDR3nt: TGTGCCAGCAGCGTAGGGGCAGGGGCTTACAATGAGCAGTTCTTC; CDR3aa: CASSVGAGAYNEQFF
j_gene: TRBJ2-3; v_gene: TRBV4-1; abundance: few; d_gene: NA; CDR3nt: TGCGCCAGCAGCCAGGGGACTCTCCTCACGCAGTATTTT; CDR3aa: CASSQGTLLTQYF
j_gene: TRBJ1-2; v_gene: TRBV28; abundance: few; d_gene: NA; CDR3nt: TGTGCCAGCAGTGATGGTAACTATGGCTACACCTTC; CDR3aa: CASSDGNYGYTF
j_gene: TRBJ2-1; v_gene: TRBV9; abundance: NA; d_gene: NA; CDR3nt: TGTGCCAGCAGCGTAGGCCCCGGGGGGCTGTCCTACAATGAGCAGTTCTTC; CDR3aa: CASSVGPGGLSYNEQFF
j_gene: TRBJ1-1; v_gene: TRBV6-8; abundance: few; d_gene: NA; CDR3nt: TGTGCCAGCAGTGGGCAGAACACTGAAGCTTTCTTT; CDR3aa: CASSGQNTEAFF
j_gene: TRBJ2-7; v_gene: TRBV6-8; abundance: medium-sized; d_gene: NA; CDR3nt: TGTGCCAGCAGTGAGGGTGACACGAGCTCCTACGAGCAGTACTTC; CDR3aa: CASSEGDTSSYEQYF
j_gene: TRBJ2-2; v_gene: TRBV19; abundance: once; d_gene: TRBD1; CDR3nt: TGTGCCAGTGCGCCCCCGGCAGGACAGGTCACCGGGGAGCTGTTTTTT; CDR3aa: CASAPPAGQVTGELFF
j_gene: TRBJ1-2; v_gene: TRBV6-8; abundance: few; d_gene: NA; CDR3nt: TGTGCCATCTCTCCTGGCTTTCTCTATGGCTACACCTTC; CDR3aa: CAISPGFLYGYTF
j_gene: TRBJ1-3; v_gene: TRBV18; abundance: NA; d_gene: NA; CDR3nt: TGTGCCAGCTCACCGAACGGGGGCGAGAACACCATATATTTT; CDR3aa: CASSPNGGENTIYF
j_gene: TRBJ2-2; v_gene: TRBV6-8; abundance: few; d_gene: TRBD2; CDR3nt: TGTGCCAGCAGTTTATCGACTGGGGGGGAGGGCCACGGGGAGCTGTTTTTT; CDR3aa: CASSLSTGGEGHGELFF
j_gene: TRBJ2-7; v_gene: TRBV9; abundance: few; d_gene: TRBD2; CDR3nt: TGTGCCAGCAGCGCGGGGGGATCTGCAGTCTACGAGCAGTACTTC; CDR3aa: CASSAGGSAVYEQYF
j_gene: TRBJ2-1; v_gene: TRBV28; abundance: few; d_gene: TRBD1; CDR3nt: TGTGCCAGCTCGGGACAGGGGTTACTGAGCTCCTACAATGAGCAGTTCTTC; CDR3aa: CASSGQGLLSSYNEQFF
j_gene: TRBJ2-5; v_gene: TRBV9; abundance: NA; d_gene: NA; CDR3nt: TGTGCCAGCAGCGGCTTGAATGAGACCCAGTACTTC; CDR3aa: CASSGLNETQYF
j_gene: TRBJ2-1; v_gene: TRBV30; abundance: NA; d_gene: TRBD2; CDR3nt: TGTGCCTGGACAACTAGCGGAAACGGTGGGGTCTACAATGAGCAGTTCTTC; CDR3aa: CAWTTSGNGGVYNEQFF
j_gene: TRBJ1-2; v_gene: TRBV18; abundance: NA; d_gene: TRBD1; CDR3nt: TGTGCCAGCTCCGGACAGGGGGCTTATGGCTACACCTTC; CDR3aa: CASSGQGAYGYTF
j_gene: TRBJ1-1; v_gene: TRBV11-3; abundance: NA; d_gene: NA; CDR3nt: TGTGCCAGCTCAAGGGGGATAGGAGGAACTGAAGCTTTCTTT; CDR3aa: CASSRGIGGTEAFF
j_gene: TRBJ2-5; v_gene: TRBV7-6; abundance: few; d_gene: NA; CDR3nt: TGTGCCAGCAGCTTGGGATGGGGGAACCAAGAGACCCAGTACTTC; CDR3aa: CASSLGWGNQETQYF
j_gene: TRBJ2-3; v_gene: TRBV29-1; abundance: NA; d_gene: TRBD2; CDR3nt: TGCAGCGTGCAAGGGACTAGCGGTAGCACAGATACGCAGTATTTT; CDR3aa: CSVQGTSGSTDTQYF
j_gene: TRBJ2-2; v_gene: TRBV16; abundance: NA; d_gene: NA; CDR3nt: TGTGCCAGCAGCCTGGGTCTGGCCGGGGAGCTGTTTTTT; CDR3aa: CASSLGLAGELFF
j_gene: TRBJ1-4; v_gene: TRBV9; abundance: few; d_gene: NA; CDR3nt: TGTGCCAGCTGGTCCGGGACCTATAATGAAAAACTGTTTTTT; CDR3aa: CASWSGTYNEKLFF
j_gene: TRBJ2-1; v_gene: TRBV9; abundance: NA; d_gene: NA; CDR3nt: TGTGCCAGCAGTGAAGTGTCGGGTAACAATGAGCAGTTCTTC; CDR3aa: CASSEVSGNNEQFF
j_gene: TRBJ2-3; v_gene: TRBV11-3; abundance: few; d_gene: NA; CDR3nt: TGTGCCAGCAGCGAACAGGGCAGGCAAGATACGCAGTATTTT; CDR3aa: CASSEQGRQDTQYF
j_gene: TRBJ2-2; v_gene: TRBV10-3; abundance: NA; d_gene: NA; CDR3nt: TGTGCCACCGGGAAGGGGGAGGGGGAGCTGTTTTTT; CDR3aa: CATGKGEGELFF
j_gene: TRBJ2-7; v_gene: TRBV6-8; abundance: few; d_gene: NA; CDR3nt: TGTGCCAGCAAGAGTCGAACCTACGAGCAGTACTTC; CDR3aa: CASKSRTYEQYF